The rows below give T cell receptor beta chains drawn from one sample of a study of blood T cell repertoires in COVID-19. The method was immunoSEQ multiplex PCR; TCRdb's version includes in-frame clones alone and lacks a portion of them. The sample has approximately 120,000 clones; around nine tenths are singletons. Sequences were obtained from peripheral blood. These receptors came from a man aged 50 or older with COVID-19, enrolled during active disease. The CDR3 runs from the conserved cysteine through the conserved F or W. The order of the fields is V gene, J gene, clone size, D gene, CDR3 protein, CDR3 DNA. A D gene is named only where the DNA matches it firmly. Clone size is stated in some rows and not others, as once, few, many or a class when expanded.

v_call: TRBV6-5; j_call: TRBJ1-2; clone_size: .; d_call: .; cdr3_aa: CASRGGGGYTF; cdr3_nt: TGTGCCAGCAGGGGGGGAGGGGGCTACACCTTC
v_call: TRBV4-1; j_call: TRBJ2-3; clone_size: .; d_call: .; cdr3_aa: CASSQRWTDTQYF; cdr3_nt: TGCGCCAGCAGCCAACGGTGGACAGATACGCAGTATTTT
v_call: TRBV12-3/TRBV12-4; j_call: TRBJ2-5; clone_size: .; d_call: .; cdr3_aa: CASRGEETQYF; cdr3_nt: TGTGCCAGCAGGGGCGAAGAGACCCAGTACTTC
v_call: TRBV6-2/TRBV6-3; j_call: TRBJ2-1; clone_size: .; d_call: TRBD1; cdr3_aa: CASSSDRNLQFF; cdr3_nt: TGTGCCAGCAGTTCGGACAGGAACTTGCAGTTCTTC
v_call: TRBV9; j_call: TRBJ2-2; clone_size: .; d_call: .; cdr3_aa: CASSARKGLNTGELFF; cdr3_nt: TGTGCCAGCAGCGCTAGGAAAGGCCTCAACACCGGGGAGCTGTTTTTT
v_call: TRBV5-1; j_call: TRBJ2-5; clone_size: .; d_call: .; cdr3_aa: CASSLAQETQYF; cdr3_nt: TGCGCCAGCAGCTTGGCTCAAGAGACCCAGTACTTC
v_call: TRBV11-2; j_call: TRBJ1-3; clone_size: .; d_call: .; cdr3_aa: CASSFHLGNTIYF; cdr3_nt: TGTGCCAGCAGCTTTCACTTAGGAAACACCATATATTTT
v_call: TRBV5-4; j_call: TRBJ2-5; clone_size: .; d_call: TRBD2; cdr3_aa: CASSLRSRVGGDTQYF; cdr3_nt: TGTGCCAGCAGCTTGAGGAGTCGAGTGGGAGGGGATACCCAGTACTTC
v_call: TRBV2; j_call: TRBJ2-3; clone_size: .; d_call: TRBD2; cdr3_aa: CASITEASGSPDTQYF; cdr3_nt: TGTGCCAGCATTACCGAGGCTAGCGGGAGCCCAGATACGCAGTATTTT
v_call: TRBV12-3/TRBV12-4; j_call: TRBJ1-1; clone_size: .; d_call: TRBD1; cdr3_aa: CASSPRQGTEAFF; cdr3_nt: TGTGCCAGCAGTCCGCGACAGGGGACTGAAGCTTTCTTT
v_call: TRBV7-2; j_call: TRBJ1-2; clone_size: .; d_call: .; cdr3_aa: CASSFSLLGPGYTF; cdr3_nt: TGTGCCAGCAGCTTTAGCCTACTCGGCCCTGGCTACACCTTC
v_call: TRBV18; j_call: TRBJ2-3; clone_size: .; d_call: .; cdr3_aa: CASSPLSFGTDTQYF; cdr3_nt: TGTGCCAGCTCCCCTCTATCCTTCGGCACAGATACGCAGTATTTT
v_call: TRBV2; j_call: TRBJ2-7; clone_size: once; d_call: TRBD2; cdr3_aa: CASRLGTSGSYEQYF; cdr3_nt: TGTGCCAGCAGGCTTGGGACTAGCGGGAGTTACGAGCAGTACTTC
v_call: TRBV5-6; j_call: TRBJ1-5; clone_size: .; d_call: .; cdr3_aa: CASSLTGINQPQHF; cdr3_nt: TGTGCCAGCAGCTTGACAGGGATCAATCAGCCCCAGCATTTT
v_call: TRBV5-4; j_call: TRBJ2-7; clone_size: .; d_call: .; cdr3_aa: CASSHGGARSFEQYF; cdr3_nt: TGTGCCAGCAGCCACGGGGGTGCTAGATCCTTCGAGCAGTACTTC
v_call: TRBV10-2; j_call: TRBJ1-2; clone_size: .; d_call: .; cdr3_aa: CASSESIGGNYGYTF; cdr3_nt: TGCGCCAGCAGTGAGTCGATCGGGGGGAACTATGGCTACACCTTC
v_call: TRBV7-2; j_call: TRBJ2-4; clone_size: .; d_call: .; cdr3_aa: CASSRTSGTNIQYF; cdr3_nt: TGTGCCAGCAGTCGTACCTCGGGAACAAACATTCAGTACTTC
v_call: TRBV4-1; j_call: TRBJ2-1; clone_size: .; d_call: TRBD2; cdr3_aa: CASSQGRLAGGPSSYNEQFF; cdr3_nt: TGCGCCAGCAGCCAAGGAAGACTAGCGGGAGGCCCCAGCTCCTACAATGAGCAGTTCTTC
v_call: TRBV19; j_call: TRBJ2-5; clone_size: .; d_call: .; cdr3_aa: CASSGILGGTQYF; cdr3_nt: TGTGCCAGTAGTGGAATACTGGGGGGGACCCAGTACTTC
v_call: TRBV6-4; j_call: TRBJ2-1; clone_size: .; d_call: .; cdr3_aa: CASNSYPLFF; cdr3_nt: TGTGCCAGCAACTCGTATCCCTTGTTCTTC
v_call: TRBV5-5; j_call: TRBJ1-5; clone_size: .; d_call: .; cdr3_aa: CASSPTWGDNQPQHF; cdr3_nt: TGTGCCAGCAGCCCCACGTGGGGGGACAATCAGCCCCAGCATTTT
v_call: TRBV30; j_call: TRBJ1-2; clone_size: once; d_call: .; cdr3_aa: CAFVNRVRGYTF; cdr3_nt: TGTGCCTTCGTGAACAGGGTGCGTGGCTACACCTTC
v_call: TRBV29-1; j_call: TRBJ2-5; clone_size: .; d_call: TRBD2; cdr3_aa: CSVNGGGETQYF; cdr3_nt: TGCAGCGTTAACGGGGGAGGGGAGACCCAGTACTTC
v_call: TRBV6-1; j_call: TRBJ1-1; clone_size: .; d_call: TRBD1; cdr3_aa: CASSTLRGQGTEAFF; cdr3_nt: TGTGCCAGCAGTACTCTCAGGGGGCAGGGCACTGAAGCTTTCTTT
v_call: TRBV27; j_call: TRBJ2-7; clone_size: .; d_call: .; cdr3_aa: CASRRGNSGTPKKYF; cdr3_nt: TGTGCCAGCAGGAGGGGGAACAGCGGGACCCCTAAGAAGTACTTC
v_call: TRBV7-9; j_call: TRBJ1-2; clone_size: .; d_call: TRBD1; cdr3_aa: CASSTGASNYGYTF; cdr3_nt: TGTGCCAGCAGTACAGGGGCGTCCAACTATGGCTACACCTTC
v_call: TRBV9; j_call: TRBJ2-2; clone_size: .; d_call: TRBD2; cdr3_aa: CASSVATSGNTGELFF; cdr3_nt: TGTGCCAGCAGCGTAGCTACTAGCGGGAACACCGGGGAGCTGTTTTTT
v_call: TRBV9; j_call: TRBJ2-2; clone_size: .; d_call: .; cdr3_aa: CASSPRDFPKFF; cdr3_nt: TGTGCCAGCAGCCCCAGGGACTTCCCCAAGTTTTTT
v_call: TRBV19; j_call: TRBJ2-1; clone_size: .; d_call: .; cdr3_aa: CASIRPGAYNEQFF; cdr3_nt: TGTGCCAGTATTAGACCAGGGGCCTACAATGAGCAGTTCTTC
v_call: TRBV4-3; j_call: TRBJ2-5; clone_size: .; d_call: TRBD2; cdr3_aa: CASSQDGTSVQETQYF; cdr3_nt: TGCGCCAGCAGCCAAGACGGGACTAGCGTCCAAGAGACCCAGTACTTC
v_call: TRBV29-1; j_call: TRBJ2-1; clone_size: .; d_call: TRBD2; cdr3_aa: CSVDGTGTSGLYNEQFF; cdr3_nt: TGCAGCGTCGACGGCACCGGGACTAGCGGCCTATACAATGAGCAGTTCTTC
v_call: TRBV6-5; j_call: TRBJ1-5; clone_size: .; d_call: .; cdr3_aa: CASSSGDQPQHF; cdr3_nt: TGTGCCAGCAGTTCAGGGGACCAGCCCCAGCATTTT